Shown below are 3 T cell receptor beta chains from a single sample sequenced in a study of B cell selection in AIRE deficiency. TCRdb keeps only in-frame clones here, not all; method: immunoSEQ multiplex PCR. The sample lists roughly 25,000 clones; roughly 95% were seen once. Sorting defined conventional CD4 T cells as CD4+CD127+. Specimen: CD4+CD127+ conventional T cells sorted from PBMCs. The receptors were gathered from a human donor in good health.

The rearrangement uses TRBV2 and TRBJ1-4; no clear D gene. This CDR3 comprises 11 residues. Germline loops: CDR1 SNHLY, CDR2 FYNNEI. Deletions cut 8 bases from V and 8 bases from J, with 9 bases between. CDR3 sequence: CASGLGEKLFF. CDR3 nucleotides: TGTGCCAGCGGTTTAGGGGAAAAACTGTTTTTT.

The genes are TRBV1 and TRBJ1-2; the table gives TRBD1 as D, unverified against the DNA. TRBV1 has pseudogene status. The CDR3 loop spans 15 amino acids. The DNA for the CDR3 is TGCACCAGCAGCCAAGATAAAAGGGGGCACTATGGCTACACCTTC. The encoded protein is CTSSQDKRGHYGYTF.

The chain is built from TRBV28 and TRBJ1-1; 10 bases agree with TRBD1. The CDR3 has 17 amino acids. V gave up 1 base and J gave up 0 bases; unmatched junction bases: 5. CDR1 MDHEN and CDR2 SYDVKM come from the germline V gene. CDR3 sequence reads: CASSLLTGGLVNTEAFF. The DNA for the CDR3 is TGTGCCAGCAGTTTATTGACAGGGGGCTTGGTGAACACTGAAGCTTTCTTT.